This T cell receptor (beta chain) was observed in a study of shared clonotypes between healthy human individuals. The donors were all Caucasian adults (living in Nashville, Tennessee). Profiled with immunoSEQ multiplex PCR; TCRdb holds only in-frame clones, not every one. The sample includes around 430,000 clones, more than 75% seen only once; the top ten take less than 15%. J was trimmed by 3 bases and V by 4 bases; bases with no gene match: 4. This CDR3 region has 15 residues. From germline, CDR1 is SNHLY and CDR2 FYNNEI. This clone was recorded once. The sequenced material came from PBMCs. This rearrangement joins TRBV2 to TRBJ2-2; TRBD1 matches 8 bases. The sequence was obtained from a woman aged 40 to 50 in good health. Some clones in this sample may be carry-over from other donors' samples. The chain's CDR3 is CASSGTGRYTGELFF. The CDR3 DNA follows: TGTGCCAGCAGTGGGACAGGGCGGTACACCGGGGAGCTGTTTTTT. The full variable domain, in which reference TRBV2 and TRBJ2-2 provide the parts outside the CDR3, is EPEVTQTPSHQVTQMGQEVILRCVPISNHLYFYWYRQILGQKVEFLVSFYNNEISEKSEIFDDQFSVERPDGSNFTLKIRSTKLEDSAMYFCASSGTGRYTGELFFGEGSRLTVL.